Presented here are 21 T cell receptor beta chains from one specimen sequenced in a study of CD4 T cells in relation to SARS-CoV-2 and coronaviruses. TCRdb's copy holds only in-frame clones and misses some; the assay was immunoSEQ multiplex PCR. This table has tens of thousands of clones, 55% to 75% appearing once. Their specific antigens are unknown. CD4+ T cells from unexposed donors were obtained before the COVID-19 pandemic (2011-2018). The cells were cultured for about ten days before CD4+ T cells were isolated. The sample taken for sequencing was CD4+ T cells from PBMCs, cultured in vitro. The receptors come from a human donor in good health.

CDR3 protein: CASSSLQGNQPQHF. In nucleotides, the CDR3 is TGTGCCAGCAGTAGCTTGCAGGGAAATCAGCCCCAGCATTTT. The V gene is TRBV6-6, the J gene TRBJ1-5; maybe TRBD1 (5 bases). The germline CDR1 and CDR2 sequences are MNHNY and SVGAGI (reference sequence). The CDR3 is made up of 14 amino acids. Trimming took off 5 bases at V and 4 bases at J, with 12 bases between the two ends.

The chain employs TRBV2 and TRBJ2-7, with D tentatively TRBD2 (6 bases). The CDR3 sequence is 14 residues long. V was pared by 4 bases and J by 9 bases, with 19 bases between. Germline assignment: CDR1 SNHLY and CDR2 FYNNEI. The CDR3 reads CASSAAGPTKGQYF. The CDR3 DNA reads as TGTGCCAGCAGTGCGGCGGGGCCAACCAAGGGGCAGTACTTC. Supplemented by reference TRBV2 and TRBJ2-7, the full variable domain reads EPEVTQTPSHQVTQMGQEVILRCVPISNHLYFYWYRQILGQKVEFLVSFYNNEISEKSEIFDDQFSVERPDGSNFTLKIRSTKLEDSAMYFCASSAAGPTKGQYFGPGTRLTVT.

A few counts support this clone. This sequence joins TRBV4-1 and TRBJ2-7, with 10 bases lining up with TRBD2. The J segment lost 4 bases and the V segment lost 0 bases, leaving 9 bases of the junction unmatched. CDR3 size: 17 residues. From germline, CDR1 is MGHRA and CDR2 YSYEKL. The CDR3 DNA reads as TGCGCCAGCAGCCAAGATGCAAGGACTAGCGGAATTTACGAGCAGTACTTC. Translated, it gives CASSQDARTSGIYEQYF.

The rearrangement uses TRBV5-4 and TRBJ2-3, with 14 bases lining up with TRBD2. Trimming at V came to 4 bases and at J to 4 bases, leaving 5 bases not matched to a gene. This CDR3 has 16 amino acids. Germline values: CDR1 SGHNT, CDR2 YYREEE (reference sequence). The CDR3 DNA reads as TGTGCCAGCAGCCAGAGGACTAGCGGGGGGTCAGATACGCAGTATTTT. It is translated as CASSQRTSGGSDTQYF.

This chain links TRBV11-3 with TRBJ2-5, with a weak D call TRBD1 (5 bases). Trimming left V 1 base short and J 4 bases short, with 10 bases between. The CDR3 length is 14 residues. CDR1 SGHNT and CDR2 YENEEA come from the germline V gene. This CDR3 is CASSLGGSGETQYF. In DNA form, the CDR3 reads TGTGCCAGCAGCTTAGGGGGCAGTGGAGAGACCCAGTACTTC.

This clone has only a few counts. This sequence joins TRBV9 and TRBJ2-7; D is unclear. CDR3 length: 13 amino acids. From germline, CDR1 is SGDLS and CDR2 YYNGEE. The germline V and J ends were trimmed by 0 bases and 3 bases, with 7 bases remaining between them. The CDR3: CASSVDGLYEQYF. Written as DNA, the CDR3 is TGTGCCAGCAGCGTAGATGGCCTCTACGAGCAGTACTTC.

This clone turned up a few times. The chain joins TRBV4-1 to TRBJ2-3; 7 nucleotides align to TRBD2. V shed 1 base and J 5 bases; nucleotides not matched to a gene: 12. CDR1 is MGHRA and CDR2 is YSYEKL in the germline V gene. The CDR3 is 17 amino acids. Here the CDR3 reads CASSQAGRGTREDTQYF. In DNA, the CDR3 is TGCGCCAGCAGCCAAGCGGGGCGGGGGACTCGCGAAGATACGCAGTATTTT.

The CDR3 DNA reads TGTGCCAGTAGTATTGGGACAATCGGAGATTCACCCCTCCACTTT. Protein: CASSIGTIGDSPLHF. The chain employs TRBV19 and TRBJ1-6; possibly TRBD1 for D (6 bases). Trimming took 3 bases from V and 8 from J, leaving 14 bases between them. The V gene's germline CDR1 is LNHDA and CDR2 SQIVND (reference sequence). This CDR3 region has 15 residues.

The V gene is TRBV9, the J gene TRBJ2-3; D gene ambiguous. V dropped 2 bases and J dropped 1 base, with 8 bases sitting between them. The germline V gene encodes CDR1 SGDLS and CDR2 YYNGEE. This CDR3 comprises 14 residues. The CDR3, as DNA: TGTGCCAGCAGCGTCTTCACAGGCACAGATACGCAGTATTTT. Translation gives CASSVFTGTDTQYF. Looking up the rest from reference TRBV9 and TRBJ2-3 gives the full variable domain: DSGVTQTPKHLITATGQRVTLRCSPRSGDLSVYWYQQSLDQGLQFLIQYYNGEERAKGNILERFSAQQFPDLHSELNLSSLELGDSALYFCASSVFTGTDTQYFGPGTRLTVL.

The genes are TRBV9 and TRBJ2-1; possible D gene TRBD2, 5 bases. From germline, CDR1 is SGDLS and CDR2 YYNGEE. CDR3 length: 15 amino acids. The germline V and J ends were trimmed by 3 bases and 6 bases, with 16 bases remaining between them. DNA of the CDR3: TGTGCCAGCAGCGCAACCGGGATCCCGGCCAATGAGCAGTTCTTC. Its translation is CASSATGIPANEQFF.

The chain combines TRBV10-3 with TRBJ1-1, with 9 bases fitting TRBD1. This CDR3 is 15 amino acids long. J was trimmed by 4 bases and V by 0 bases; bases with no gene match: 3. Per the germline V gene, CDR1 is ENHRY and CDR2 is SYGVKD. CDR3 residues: CAISESKDRGTEAFF. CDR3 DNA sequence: TGTGCCATCAGTGAGTCCAAGGACAGGGGCACTGAAGCTTTCTTT.

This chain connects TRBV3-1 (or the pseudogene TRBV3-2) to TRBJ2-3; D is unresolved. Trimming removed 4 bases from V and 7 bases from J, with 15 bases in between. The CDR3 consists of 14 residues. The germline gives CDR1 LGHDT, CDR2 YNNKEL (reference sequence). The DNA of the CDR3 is TGTGCCAGCAGCCCAGACACAAATCTACATACGCAGTATTTT. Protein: CASSPDTNLHTQYF.

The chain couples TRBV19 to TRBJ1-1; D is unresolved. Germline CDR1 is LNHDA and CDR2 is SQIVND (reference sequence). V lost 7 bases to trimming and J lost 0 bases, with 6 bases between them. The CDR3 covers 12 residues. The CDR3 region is CASKKVNTEAFF. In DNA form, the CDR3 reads TGTGCCAGTAAAAAGGTGAACACTGAAGCTTTCTTT.

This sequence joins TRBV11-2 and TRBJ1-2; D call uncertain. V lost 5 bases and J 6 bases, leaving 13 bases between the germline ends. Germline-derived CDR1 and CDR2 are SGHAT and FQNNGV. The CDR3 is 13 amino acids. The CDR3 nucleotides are TGTGCCAGCAGCCCTACGCGTAGGGATGGCTACACCTTC. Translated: CASSPTRRDGYTF.

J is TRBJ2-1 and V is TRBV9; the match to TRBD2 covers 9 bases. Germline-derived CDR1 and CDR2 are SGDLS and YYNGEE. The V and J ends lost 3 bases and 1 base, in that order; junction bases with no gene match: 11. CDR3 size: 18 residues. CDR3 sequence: CASSASYGLAGSYNEQFF. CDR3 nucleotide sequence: TGTGCCAGCAGCGCCTCCTACGGGCTAGCGGGGTCCTACAATGAGCAGTTCTTC.

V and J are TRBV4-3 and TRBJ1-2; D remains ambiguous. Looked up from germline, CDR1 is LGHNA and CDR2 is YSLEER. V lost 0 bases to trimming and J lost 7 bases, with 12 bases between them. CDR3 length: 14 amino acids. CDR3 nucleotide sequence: TGCGCCAGCAGCCAAGATGTAGGCTTGGGTGGCTACACCTTC. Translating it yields CASSQDVGLGGYTF.

The chain's CDR3 is CASSQGDSRNTEAFF. The CDR3 region has the DNA TGTGCCAGCAGCCAGGGGGACTCACGGAACACTGAAGCTTTCTTT. The rearrangement uses TRBV7-8 and TRBJ1-1; 7 bases are a match to TRBD1. V trimming: 5 bases; J trimming: 1 base; junction bases outside the gene matches: 7. Germline lookup yields CDR1 SGHVS and CDR2 FQNEAQ. This CDR3 comprises 15 residues.

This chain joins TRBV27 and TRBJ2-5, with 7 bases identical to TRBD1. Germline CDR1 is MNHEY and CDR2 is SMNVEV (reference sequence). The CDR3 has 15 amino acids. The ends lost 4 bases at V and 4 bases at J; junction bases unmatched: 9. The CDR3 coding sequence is TGTGCCAGCAGTTCGTCGACAGGGTGGGGAGAGACCCAGTACTTC. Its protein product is CASSSSTGWGETQYF.

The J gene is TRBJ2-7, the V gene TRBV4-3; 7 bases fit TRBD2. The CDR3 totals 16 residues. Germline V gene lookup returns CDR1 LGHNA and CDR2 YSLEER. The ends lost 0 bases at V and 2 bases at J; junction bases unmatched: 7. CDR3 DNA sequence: TGCGCCAGCAGCCAAGACCACCAGCGGGGTGCCTACGAGCAGTACTTC. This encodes CASSQDHQRGAYEQYF.

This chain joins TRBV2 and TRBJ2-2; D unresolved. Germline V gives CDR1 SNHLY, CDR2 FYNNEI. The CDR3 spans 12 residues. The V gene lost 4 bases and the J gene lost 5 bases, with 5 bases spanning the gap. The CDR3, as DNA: TGTGCCAGCAGTGGGGAAACCGGGGAGCTGTTTTTT. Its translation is CASSGETGELFF.

The CDR3 DNA reads TGTGCCAGCAGCTTACTACAGGGGGCCCCCTACGAGCAGTACTTC. Translating it yields CASSLLQGAPYEQYF. This chain links TRBV11-2 with TRBJ2-7, with 9 bases identical to TRBD1. J was trimmed by 2 bases and V by 2 bases; bases with no gene match: 4. Germline CDR1 SGHAT, CDR2 FQNNGV. The CDR3 loop spans 15 amino acids.